These 23 T cell receptor beta chains came from one sample sequenced in a study of T-cell reconstitution after alpha-beta-depleted transplantation in children. Preparation of the TCRbeta library was carried out with unique molecular identifiers. TCRdb reanalysed the PCR reads using MiXCR and keeps one entry per CDR3 protein. The sample has 540,000 or so distinct CDR3 sequences; roughly 23% are singletons. The starting material was PBMCs, mostly from graft donor cells, obtained 360 days after TCRalphabeta/CD19-depleted stem cell transplant. The receptors here all came from a boy in the first two years of life who had a stem cell transplant for acute myeloid leukemia, so the T cells may come from the graft donor.

There are many counts of this clonotype. The chain links TRBV12-3 or TRBV12-4 to TRBJ2-5; D is perhaps TRBD1 (5 bases). CDR3 length equals 13 residues. The V and J ends lost 6 bases and 4 bases respectively, with 12 bases between them. The CDR3 here is CASSLKRGETQYF. CDR3 nucleotide sequence: TGTGCCAGCAGCTTAAAAAGGGGAGAGACCCAGTACTTC.

This clonotype was picked up many times. V and J are TRBV29-1 and TRBJ2-7; D not resolved. Deletions cut 5 bases from V and 4 bases from J, with 15 bases between. The CDR3 is 13 residues long. Looked up from germline, CDR1 is SQVTM and CDR2 is ANQGSEA. The CDR3 loop reads CSVLGRPFYEQYF. CDR3 DNA: TGCAGCGTTTTAGGGCGGCCCTTTTACGAGCAGTACTTC.

The chain combines TRBV21-1 with TRBJ2-4. TRBV21-1 is reported as a pseudogene. This CDR3 region has 15 residues. The DNA for the CDR3 is TGTGCCAGCAGCAAACACTGGATACTACAAAACATTCAGTACTTC. This translates into CASSKHWILQNIQYF.

The rearrangement uses TRBV6-1 and TRBJ1-5, with a possible D match to TRBD1 (6 bases). The CDR3 length is 14 residues. The germline gives CDR1 MNHNS, CDR2 SASEGT. Trimming stripped 4 bases from V and 3 bases from J, with 10 bases between. The CDR3 loop is CASSVGTLNQPQHF. CDR3 DNA: TGTGCCAGCAGTGTTGGGACACTCAATCAGCCCCAGCATTTT.

V and J are TRBV7-2 and TRBJ2-5; 13 bases align to TRBD2. V trimming: 5 bases; J trimming: 2 bases; junction bases outside the gene matches: 5. CDR1 and CDR2 from the germline V gene are SGHTA and FQGNSA. This CDR3 is built from 16 residues. The CDR3 region is CASSTPGLAGQETQYF. DNA for the CDR3: TGTGCCAGCAGCACTCCGGGACTAGCGGGACAAGAGACCCAGTACTTC.

This clonotype was observed a handful of times. The chain is built from TRBV20-1 and TRBJ2-6; D remains ambiguous. This CDR3 has 14 amino acids. The germline CDR1 and CDR2 sequences are DFQATT and SNEGSKA (reference sequence). The V end lost 8 bases, the J end lost 0 bases, and 11 bases lay between the germline ends. This CDR3 is CSTHRLSGANVLTF. CDR3 coding DNA: TGCAGTACCCACCGCCTCTCTGGGGCCAACGTCCTGACTTTC.

This clonotype has only a few counts. The gene calls are TRBV10-2 and TRBJ2-5, with D perhaps matching TRBD2 (7 bases). Germline V gene data show CDR1 as WSHSY and CDR2 as SAAADI. This CDR3 has 15 amino acids. Trimming shortened V by 3 bases and J by 5 bases, and 16 bases separated the two germline ends. CDR3 sequence reads: CASSEGGGSRETQYF. The CDR3 DNA is TGCGCCAGCAGTGAAGGGGGGGGGAGTAGGGAGACCCAGTACTTC.

The V call is TRBV7-8, the J call TRBJ2-1; 7 positions match TRBD1. This CDR3 is built from 14 residues. Germline V gives CDR1 SGHVS, CDR2 FQNEAQ. With 5 bases clipped from V and 8 bases from J, the junction kept 9 bases outside the gene matches. The CDR3 loop reads CASSPGQAGDEQFF. The CDR3 region has the DNA TGTGCCAGCAGCCCAGGACAGGCCGGGGATGAGCAGTTCTTC.

This clonotype appeared many times. The rearrangement uses TRBV3-1 and TRBJ2-3, with 11 nucleotides matching TRBD2. The CDR3 is 19 amino acids. V lost 4 bases, J lost 0 bases, and 12 bases stayed unmatched. Germline V CDR1 and CDR2: LGHDT, YNNKEL (reference sequence). The chain's CDR3 is CASSRRTSGLASSTDTQYF. DNA for the CDR3: TGTGCCAGCAGCCGAAGGACTAGCGGGCTCGCCTCTAGCACAGATACGCAGTATTTT.

The CDR3 nucleotides are TGTGCCAGCAGTTTTCTTAGGGGGGGCCTTACAGATACGCAGTATTTT. As protein: CASSFLRGGLTDTQYF. The chain has TRBV28 and TRBJ2-3, with D perhaps matching TRBD2 (7 bases). Trimming took off 3 bases at V and 3 bases at J, with 16 bases between the two ends. Germline V gene sequence: CDR1 MDHEN, CDR2 SYDVKM. The CDR3 extends over 16 amino acids.

This clonotype was detected ten times or more. V gene TRBV12-3 or TRBV12-4 combines with J gene TRBJ2-1, with TRBD2 identical over 8 bases. This CDR3 is built from 14 residues. Trimming cost V 5 bases and J 8 bases; bases outside gene matches: 8. The CDR3 sequence: CASSPRGSGDEQFF. The CDR3 DNA reads TGTGCCAGCAGTCCCCGGGGTAGCGGGGATGAGCAGTTCTTC.

J is TRBJ2-2 and V is TRBV6-6; the D is unclear. CDR3 size: 13 residues. Trimming removed 5 bases at V and 2 bases at J, with 6 bases between. Germline loops: CDR1 MNHNY, CDR2 SVGAGI (reference sequence). Here the CDR3 reads CASSNLNTGELFF. The CDR3, as DNA: TGTGCCAGCAGTAATCTAAACACCGGGGAGCTGTTTTTT.

This clonotype has ten or more counts. The genes are TRBV5-1 and TRBJ1-1, with 8 positions matching TRBD1. CDR1 and CDR2 (germline): SGHRS, YFSETQ. With V trimmed by 1 base and J by 3 bases, 2 bases remained unmatched. The CDR3 contains 14 residues. CDR3 DNA: TGCGCCAGCAGCTTGAACAGGGGGTACACTGAAGCTTTCTTT. Encoded protein: CASSLNRGYTEAFF.

The CDR3 DNA sequence: TGCAGCGTTGACCTCAGGGGGATCACTTTCTTT. Translation: CSVDLRGITFF. The chain is built from TRBV29-1 and TRBJ1-1; TRBD1 matches 7 bases. Germline CDR1 is SQVTM and CDR2 is ANQGSEA. Trimming removed 3 bases from V and 12 bases from J; junction bases left unmatched: 7. CDR3 size: 11 residues. The full variable domain, with the rest looked up from reference TRBV29-1 and TRBJ1-1, is SAVISQKPSRDICQRGTSLTIQCQVDSQVTMMFWYRQQPGQSLTLIATANQGSEATYESGFVIDKFPISRPNLTFSTLTVSNMSPEDSSIYLCSVDLRGITFFGQGTRLTVV.

This clonotype was recorded at least ten times. The genes are TRBV2 and TRBJ2-7; D is undetermined. The CDR3 is 12 residues long. The germline CDR1 and CDR2 sequences are SNHLY and FYNNEI. V lost 1 base, J lost 3 bases, and 4 bases lay in between. Written as DNA, the CDR3 is TGTGCCAGCAGTGAAGTCAGCTACGAGCAGTACGTC. Its translation is CASSEVSYEQYV.

This clonotype has ten or more counts. The chain recombines TRBV12-3 or TRBV12-4 with TRBJ2-5; 13 nucleotides match TRBD2. Unmatched junction bases numbered 4, after V lost 5 bases and J lost 4 bases. The CDR3 loop spans 15 amino acids. DNA of the CDR3: TGTGCCAGCAGTCTCGGACTAGCGGGGGTAGAGACCCAGTACTTC. Its protein product is CASSLGLAGVETQYF.

The gene calls are TRBV7-9 and TRBJ1-1; TRBD1 matches at 8 bases. Germline trimming cut 5 bases from V and 5 bases from J; bases unmatched to any gene: 7. This CDR3 spans 14 amino acids. The germline V gene has CDR1 SEHNR and CDR2 FQNEAQ (reference sequence). This chain's CDR3 is CASSQGQGRTEAFF. The CDR3 region has the DNA TGTGCCAGCAGCCAAGGACAGGGCCGAACTGAAGCTTTCTTT.

The rearrangement uses TRBV10-3 and TRBJ2-4, with D possibly matching TRBD1 (6 bases). The V end was cut by 4 bases, the J end by 3 bases, with 7 bases between. From germline, CDR1 is ENHRY and CDR2 SYGVKD. The CDR3 is made up of 13 amino acids. CDR3 nucleotide sequence: TGTGCCATCAGTGCAGGGGACAAAAACATTCAGTACTTC. Translation gives CAISAGDKNIQYF.

V and J are TRBV20-1 and TRBJ2-6; D is unresolved. Deletions cut 0 bases from V and 0 bases from J, with 15 bases between. The CDR3 is 18 amino acids. Per the germline V gene, CDR1 is DFQATT and CDR2 is SNEGSKA (reference sequence). The CDR3 here is CSARDARAPGSGANVLTF. DNA for the CDR3: TGCAGTGCTAGAGATGCTAGGGCCCCCGGCTCTGGGGCCAACGTCCTGACTTTC.

The J gene is TRBJ2-2, the V gene TRBV9; D is uncertain. Germline-derived CDR1 and CDR2 are SGDLS and YYNGEE. Trimming stripped 4 bases from V and 2 bases from J, with 18 bases between. The CDR3 length is 17 residues. Here the CDR3 reads CASSPLIQPFNTGELFF. The CDR3 DNA follows: TGTGCCAGCAGCCCACTAATACAACCCTTCAACACCGGGGAGCTGTTTTTT.

This clonotype was picked up a small number of times. V gene TRBV12-3 or TRBV12-4 combines with J gene TRBJ2-7, with D perhaps TRBD2 (6 bases). CDR3 size: 14 residues. V lost 2 bases and J lost 4, with 12 bases in between. CDR3 sequence (DNA): TGTGCCAGCAGTTTAAGGACTAACCATTACGAGCAGTACTTC. It is translated as CASSLRTNHYEQYF.

Only a few counts were recorded for this clonotype. This rearrangement joins TRBV28 to TRBJ2-3, with TRBD1 as a possible D gene (6 bases). V was shortened by 7 bases and J by 2 bases, with 22 bases between the two germline ends. Germline lookup yields CDR1 MDHEN and CDR2 SYDVKM. CDR3 length: 17 residues. The DNA of the CDR3 is TGTGCCAGCAACCCTTGGGGGCCCCGGTTTAACACAGATACGCAGTATTTT. It translates to CASNPWGPRFNTDTQYF.

This clonotype was seen repeatedly, ten times or more. The CDR3 sequence: CASLRGPSTDTQYF. The CDR3 DNA reads as TGTGCCAGCCTGCGGGGTCCTAGCACAGATACGCAGTATTTT. This chain joins TRBV2 and TRBJ2-3; D may be TRBD2 (6 bases). The V end was cut by 8 bases, the J end by 0 bases, with 12 bases between. Germline CDR1 is SNHLY and CDR2 is FYNNEI. The CDR3 consists of 14 residues.